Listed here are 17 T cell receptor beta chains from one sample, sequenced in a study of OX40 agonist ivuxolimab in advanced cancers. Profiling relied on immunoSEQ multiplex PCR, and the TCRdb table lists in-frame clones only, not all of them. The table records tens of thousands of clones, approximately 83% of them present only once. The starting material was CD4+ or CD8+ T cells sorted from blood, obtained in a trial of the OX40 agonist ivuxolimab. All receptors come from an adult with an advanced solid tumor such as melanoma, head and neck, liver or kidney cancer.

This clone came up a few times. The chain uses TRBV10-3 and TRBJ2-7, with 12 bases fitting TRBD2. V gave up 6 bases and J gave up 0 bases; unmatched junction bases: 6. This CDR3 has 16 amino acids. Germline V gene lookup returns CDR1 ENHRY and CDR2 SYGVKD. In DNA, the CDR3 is TGTGCCATCAGGGGCGGACTAGCGGGGAGCTCCTACGAGCAGTACTTC. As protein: CAIRGGLAGSSYEQYF.

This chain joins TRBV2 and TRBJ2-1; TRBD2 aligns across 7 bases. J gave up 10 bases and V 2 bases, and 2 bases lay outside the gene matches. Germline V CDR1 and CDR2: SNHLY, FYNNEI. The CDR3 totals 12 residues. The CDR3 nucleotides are TGTGCCAGCAGTGAATTGGGACTAGAGCAGTTCTTC. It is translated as CASSELGLEQFF.

The CDR3 spells CASSSGQGATGSPLHF. CDR3 sequence (DNA): TGTGCCAGCAGCTCGGGACAGGGGGCGACGGGTTCACCCCTCCACTTT. J is TRBJ1-6 and V is TRBV5-6; 12 bases map to TRBD1. V was clipped by 3 bases and J by 9 bases; unmatched bases: 7. The CDR3 has 16 residues. Looked up from germline, CDR1 is SGHDT and CDR2 is YYEEEE.

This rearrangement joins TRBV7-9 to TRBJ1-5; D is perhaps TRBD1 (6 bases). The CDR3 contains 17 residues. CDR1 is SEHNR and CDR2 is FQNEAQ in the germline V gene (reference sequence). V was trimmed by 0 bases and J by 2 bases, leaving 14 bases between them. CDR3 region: CASSLALGGGGNQPQHF. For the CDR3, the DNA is TGTGCCAGCAGCTTAGCATTGGGGGGCGGGGGCAATCAGCCCCAGCATTTT.

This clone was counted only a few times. Here the CDR3 reads CASSLAGEQFF. DNA for the CDR3: TGCGCCAGCAGCTTGGCCGGGGAGCAGTTCTTC. The chain is built from TRBV5-1 and TRBJ2-1; no clear D. Looked up from germline, CDR1 is SGHRS and CDR2 is YFSETQ. CDR3 size: 11 residues. V was cut by 0 bases and J by 10 bases, with 5 bases left in between.

The CDR3 DNA sequence: TGTGCCAGCAGCAGCCGTGACAGGGTCCCCTACGAGCAGTACTTC. This codes for CASSSRDRVPYEQYF. This rearrangement joins TRBV7-6 to TRBJ2-7; 7 bases align to TRBD1. Germline assignment: CDR1 SGHVS and CDR2 FNYEAQ. V lost 5 bases to trimming and J lost 2 bases; unmatched junction nucleotides: 9. The CDR3 has 15 residues. Based on the CDR3 plus reference TRBV7-6 and TRBJ2-7, the full variable domain is GAGVSQSPRYKVTKRGQDVALRCDPISGHVSLYWYRQALGQGPEFLTYFNYEAQQDKSGLPNDRFSAERPEGSISTLTIQRTEQRDSAMYRCASSSRDRVPYEQYFGPGTRLTVT.

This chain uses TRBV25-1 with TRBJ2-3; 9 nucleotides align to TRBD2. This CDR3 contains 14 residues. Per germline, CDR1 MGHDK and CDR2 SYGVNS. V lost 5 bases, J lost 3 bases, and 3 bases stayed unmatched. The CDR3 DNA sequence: TGTGCCAGCAGTAGGGCGGGGGGGACAGATACGCAGTATTTT. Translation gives CASSRAGGTDTQYF.

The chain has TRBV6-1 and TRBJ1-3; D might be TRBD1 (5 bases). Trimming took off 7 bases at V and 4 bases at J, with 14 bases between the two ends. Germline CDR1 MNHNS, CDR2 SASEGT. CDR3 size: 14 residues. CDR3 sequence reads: CASIWGEMGNTIYF. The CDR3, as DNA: TGTGCCAGCATATGGGGGGAAATGGGAAACACCATATATTTT.

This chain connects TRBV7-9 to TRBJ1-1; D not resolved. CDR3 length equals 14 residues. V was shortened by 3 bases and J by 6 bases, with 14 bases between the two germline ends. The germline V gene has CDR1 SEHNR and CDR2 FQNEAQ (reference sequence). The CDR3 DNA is TGTGCCAGCAGCTTGCCCTCCAAGGCCCCTGAAGCTTTCTTT. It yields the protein CASSLPSKAPEAFF.

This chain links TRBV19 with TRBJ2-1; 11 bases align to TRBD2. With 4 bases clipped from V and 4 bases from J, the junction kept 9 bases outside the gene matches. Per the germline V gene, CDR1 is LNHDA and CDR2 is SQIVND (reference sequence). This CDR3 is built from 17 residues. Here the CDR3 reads CASSTLAGGRIYNEQFF. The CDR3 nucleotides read TGTGCCAGTAGTACCCTAGCGGGGGGCCGAATTTACAATGAGCAGTTCTTC.

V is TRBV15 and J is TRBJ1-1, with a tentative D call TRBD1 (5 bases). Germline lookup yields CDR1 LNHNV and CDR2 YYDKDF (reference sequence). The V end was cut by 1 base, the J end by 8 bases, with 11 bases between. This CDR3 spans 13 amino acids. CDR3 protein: CATSRGGDLEAFF. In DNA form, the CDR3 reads TGTGCCACCAGCAGAGGAGGGGATTTAGAAGCTTTCTTT.

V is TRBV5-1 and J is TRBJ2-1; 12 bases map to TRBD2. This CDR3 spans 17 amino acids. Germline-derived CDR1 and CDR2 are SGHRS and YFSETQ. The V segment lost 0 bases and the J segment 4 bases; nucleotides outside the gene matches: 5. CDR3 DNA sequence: TGCGCCAGCAGCTTGGGGCTCGGACTAGCGGGATACAATGAGCAGTTCTTC. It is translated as CASSLGLGLAGYNEQFF. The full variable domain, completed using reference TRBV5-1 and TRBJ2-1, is KAGVTQTPRYLIKTRGQQVTLSCSPISGHRSVSWYQQTPGQGLQFLFEYFSETQRNKGNFPGRFSGRQFSNSRSEMNVSTLELGDSALYLCASSLGLGLAGYNEQFFGPGTRLTVL.

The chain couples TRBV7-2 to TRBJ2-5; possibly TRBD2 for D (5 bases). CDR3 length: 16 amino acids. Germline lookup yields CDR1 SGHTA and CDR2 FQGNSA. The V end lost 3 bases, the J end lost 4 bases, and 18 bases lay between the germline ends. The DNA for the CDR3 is TGTGCCAGCAGCTTTGGCCCTAAGTCGGGGTCAGAGACCCAGTACTTC. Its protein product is CASSFGPKSGSETQYF.

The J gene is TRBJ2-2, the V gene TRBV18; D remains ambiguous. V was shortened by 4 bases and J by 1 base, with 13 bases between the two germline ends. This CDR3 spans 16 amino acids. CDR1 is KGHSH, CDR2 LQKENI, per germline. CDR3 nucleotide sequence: TGTGCCAGCTCACGGACGCAATTACAGAACACCGGGGAGCTGTTTTTT. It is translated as CASSRTQLQNTGELFF.

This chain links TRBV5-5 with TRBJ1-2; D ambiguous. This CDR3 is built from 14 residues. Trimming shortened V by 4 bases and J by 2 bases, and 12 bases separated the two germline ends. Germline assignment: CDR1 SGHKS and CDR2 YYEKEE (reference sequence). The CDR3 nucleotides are TGTGCCAGCAGCCTAAGGACGGGAAACTATGGCTACACCTTC. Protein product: CASSLRTGNYGYTF.

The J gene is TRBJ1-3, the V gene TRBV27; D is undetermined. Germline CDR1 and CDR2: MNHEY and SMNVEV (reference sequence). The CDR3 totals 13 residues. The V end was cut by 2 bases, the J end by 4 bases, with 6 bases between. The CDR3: CASSLAPGNTIYF. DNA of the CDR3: TGTGCCAGCAGTTTAGCACCAGGAAACACCATATATTTT.

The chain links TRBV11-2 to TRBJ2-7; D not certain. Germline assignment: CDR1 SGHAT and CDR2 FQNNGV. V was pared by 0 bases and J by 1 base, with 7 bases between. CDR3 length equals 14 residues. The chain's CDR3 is CASSLDWASYEQYF. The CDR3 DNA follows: TGTGCCAGCAGCTTAGATTGGGCATCCTACGAGCAGTACTTC.